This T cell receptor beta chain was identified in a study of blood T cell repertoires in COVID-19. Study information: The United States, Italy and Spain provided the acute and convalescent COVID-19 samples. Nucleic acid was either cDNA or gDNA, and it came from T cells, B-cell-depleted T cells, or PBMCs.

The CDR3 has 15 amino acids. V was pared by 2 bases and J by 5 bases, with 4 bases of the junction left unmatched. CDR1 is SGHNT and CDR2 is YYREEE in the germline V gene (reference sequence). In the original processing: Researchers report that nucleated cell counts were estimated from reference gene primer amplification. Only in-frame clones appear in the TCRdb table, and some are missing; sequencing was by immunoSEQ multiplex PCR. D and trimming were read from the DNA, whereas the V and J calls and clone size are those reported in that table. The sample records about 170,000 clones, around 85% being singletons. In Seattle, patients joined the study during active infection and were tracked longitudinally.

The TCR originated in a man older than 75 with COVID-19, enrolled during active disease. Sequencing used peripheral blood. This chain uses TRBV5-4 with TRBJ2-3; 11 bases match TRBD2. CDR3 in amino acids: CASSFASGGKDTQYF. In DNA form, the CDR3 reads TGTGCCAGCAGCTTCGCTAGCGGGGGGAAAGATACGCAGTATTTT.